This T cell receptor beta chain was recovered during a study of blood T cell repertoires in COVID-19 (dated by TCRdb to the early 2020s). Regarding the research as a whole: Samples covering the acute and convalescent phases of COVID-19 were provided by collaborators in the United States, Italy and Spain. Subjects who had been exposed to COVID-19, were actively infected with it, or had recovered from it provided the deeply sampled blood TCRbeta repertoires that made up the dataset. Sample metadata almost always included a de-identified subject ID, COVID-19 status, age in years and sex. The samples were drawn from two sources: the first 160 participants of the ongoing ImmuneRACE study, and approximately 1,300 subjects contributed by 6 global collaborators. The material from the prospective study consisted of cDNA or gDNA derived from T cells, B-cell-depleted T cells, or PBMCs. The repertoires were released in a freely available public database intended as a resource for research on the immune response to SARS-CoV-2. HLA class I and class II types, where available, came from metadata supplied by the sample provider rather than from assay-based typing.

The CDR3 runs 17 amino acids, cysteine and phenylalanine included. Just CDR3 DNA is preserved here, 51 bases in frame from base 1. V lost 0 bases and J lost 0 bases; the stretch between them is 12 bases long. The germline V gene specifies MNHNS as CDR1 and SASEGT as CDR2. Whole blood was collected in K2EDTA tubes by collaborating institutions according to the institutions' own protocols. Collaborator samples were shipped for TCRbeta analysis as frozen whole blood, isolated PBMCs, or DNA extracted from either sample type. What the study reported, not specific to this receptor: The amount of clinical and demographic metadata varied by source and participant and was provided uncurated.

The immunoSEQ Assay, a bias-controlled multiplex PCR, was used to amplify TCRbeta CDR3 regions from genomic DNA. The source study handled its data this way. The number of nucleated cells in each sample was estimated by amplification of reference gene primers within the assay. Sequence reads were collapsed and filtered to measure the absolute abundance of every unique TCRbeta CDR3 rearrangement. For each sample, productive Simpson clonality was calculated by taking the square root of Simpson's diversity index across productive rearrangements. What TCRdb holds here is the immuneACCESS table cut down to in-frame rearrangements. Part of the clones is not present; checked against another copy, under half of the missing clones reflect an unresolved V gene, and the others are unexplained. V, J and clone size are those of that table, while D and trimming were read from the DNA. Here the sample has about 42,000 clones; 85% to 90% occur a single time. Of the sample, about 10% falls within the top ten clones.

In the case of this clone: The target of this receptor is not known. No much larger clone exists at a distance of one base, and base qualities are not known.

This sequence uses TRBV6-1 and TRBJ1-5, with TRBD1 perhaps the D gene, on 5 matching bases. The source of this sequence is a man aged 25 to 40 with active or convalescent COVID-19. The sequencing input was peripheral blood. The DNA reads as follows: TGTGCCAGCAGTGAAGCGGTGGACAAATATAGCAATCAGCCCCAGCATTTT. Translated, it reads CASSEAVDKYSNQPQHF.